The clone carrying this TCR beta chain was seen only a few times. Its target is not known. The data are from a study of CD8 T cells in ankylosing spondylitis. Study-wide findings and caveats: Significantly higher representation of disease-linked clones was reported for matched ankylosing spondylitis synovial fluid. Ankylosing spondylitis blood appeared to carry a characteristic TCR beta motif of roughly 8 highly homologous variants.

The CDR3 is 14 amino acids. After removal of 5 bases from V and 14 bases from J, the junction contained 15 bases not matched to a gene. The germline V gene encodes CDR1 WNHNN and CDR2 SYGVQD (reference sequence). Each CDR3 protein gets one entry after TCRdb re-called the 5' RACE reads with MiXCR. The data show 200,000 to 250,000 distinct CDR3 sequences, with around 18% seen just once and roughly 46% held by the top ten. The chain combines TRBV10-1 with TRBJ2-1; 7 bases match TRBD1. Sequenced input: blood, either unsorted or a sorted T cell fraction (not recorded which). The receptor comes from a male donor with ankylosing spondylitis. The DNA for the CDR3 is TGCGCCAGCAGTTCGGACAGGATCCCGGGACCGGAGTTCTTC. Translated: CASSSDRIPGPEFF.